A single sample is the source of the 18 T cell receptor beta chains below, sequenced in a study of technical replicates of blood from several donors (dated by TCRdb to between 2016 and 2019). Libraries came from the immunoSEQ multiplex PCR assay. TCRdb provides this immuneACCESS table in a form limited to in-frame rearrangements. Some clones are lacking; in checked studies, under half of them reflect an unresolved V gene, and why the rest are absent is not known. The sample table holds about 79,000 clones, of which 90% to 95% were seen once. Roughly 0.26% of the sample lies in the top ten. The sample was T cells isolated from PBMCs. The receptor set was obtained from a human donor in good health.

The chain joins TRBV5-1 to TRBJ1-2, with 10 bases lining up with TRBD1. The CDR3 totals 17 residues. Germline V lookup: CDR1 SGHRS, CDR2 YFSETQ. Losses at the gene ends were 3 bases for V and 7 bases for J; bases not matched to a gene: 15. The CDR3 protein is CASSSPGYLRDRGGYTF. CDR3 DNA sequence: TGCGCCAGCAGCTCCCCAGGCTACCTCCGGGACAGGGGTGGCTACACCTTC.

The chain recombines TRBV7-9 with TRBJ1-4; 8 bases agree with TRBD1. The CDR3 runs to 15 residues. V was pared by 5 bases and J by 7 bases, with 9 bases of the junction left unmatched. CDR1 is SEHNR, CDR2 FQNEAQ, per germline (reference sequence). CDR3 residues: CASSAPRGRSEKLFF. DNA for the CDR3: TGTGCCAGCAGCGCCCCCAGGGGGCGAAGTGAAAAACTGTTTTTT.

This chain joins TRBV4-1 and TRBJ2-7, with D tentatively TRBD1 (5 bases). This CDR3 is built from 15 residues. V lost 0 bases to trimming and J lost 1 base, with 10 bases between them. Germline loops: CDR1 MGHRA, CDR2 YSYEKL. CDR3 DNA: TGCGCCAGCAGCCAAGACAGGGCCTCATCCTACGAGCAGTACTTC. Protein product: CASSQDRASSYEQYF.

V is TRBV13 and J is TRBJ2-3; no clear D. Germline V gives CDR1 PRHDT, CDR2 FYEKMQ (reference sequence). The CDR3 loop spans 15 amino acids. Trimming shortened V by 4 bases and J by 2 bases, and 13 bases separated the two germline ends. For the CDR3, the DNA is TGTGCCAGCAGCTCGCAAGCACTTCCCACAGATACGCAGTATTTT. This sequence encodes CASSSQALPTDTQYF. Full variable domain (outside the CDR3, taken from reference TRBV13 and TRBJ2-3): AAGVIQSPRHLIKEKRETATLKCYPIPRHDTVYWYQQGPGQDPQFLISFYEKMQSDKGSIPDRFSAQQFSDYHSELNMSSLELGDSALYFCASSSQALPTDTQYFGPGTRLTVL.

The rearrangement links TRBV27 to TRBJ2-3; 9 bases match TRBD1. The V segment lost 5 bases and the J segment 1 base; nucleotides outside the gene matches: 10. Looked up from germline, CDR1 is MNHEY and CDR2 is SMNVEV (reference sequence). The CDR3 is 17 amino acids. CDR3 loop: CASSPRGRTGGTDTQYF. The CDR3 nucleotides read TGTGCCAGCAGTCCGAGGGGGCGGACAGGGGGCACAGATACGCAGTATTTT.

The V and J genes are TRBV28 and TRBJ1-2, with TRBD1 as a possible D gene (6 bases). Germline V gives CDR1 MDHEN, CDR2 SYDVKM. The CDR3 has 19 residues. V was shortened by 5 bases and J by 0 bases, with 25 bases between the two germline ends. CDR3 loop: CASSLQRQANLHTNYGYTF. Written as DNA, the CDR3 is TGTGCCAGCAGTCTTCAACGACAGGCCAACCTCCATACTAACTATGGCTACACCTTC.

This sequence joins TRBV5-1 and TRBJ1-1; TRBD1 matches at 7 bases. V trimming: 4 bases; J trimming: 10 bases; junction bases outside the gene matches: 4. Germline values: CDR1 SGHRS, CDR2 YFSETQ. The CDR3 spans 11 residues. DNA of the CDR3: TGCGCCAGCAGCGTACAGGGGTTAGCTTTCTTT. It specifies CASSVQGLAFF.

This chain connects TRBV9 to TRBJ1-6, with 7 positions matching TRBD1. Trimming took 3 bases from V and 8 from J; bases not matched to a gene: 11. CDR3 size: 16 residues. Germline CDR1 reads SGDLS; CDR2 reads YYNGEE. The CDR3 protein is CASSARQGAADSPLHF. The CDR3 nucleotides are TGTGCCAGCAGCGCAAGACAGGGAGCCGCGGATTCACCCCTCCACTTT.

This clone was seen just once. The V and J genes are TRBV19 and TRBJ1-1; D is unresolved. CDR3 size: 15 residues. Germline V gene sequence: CDR1 LNHDA, CDR2 SQIVND (reference sequence). Trimming stripped 0 bases from V and 5 bases from J, with 13 bases between. CDR3 loop: CASSIDRGKGTEAFF. The CDR3 region has the DNA TGTGCCAGTAGTATAGATCGGGGTAAGGGAACTGAAGCTTTCTTT.

The V and J genes are TRBV7-6 and TRBJ2-7; tentatively, D is TRBD2 (6 bases). V shed 1 base and J shed 0 bases, with 10 bases lying between them. The CDR3 totals 15 residues. The germline gives CDR1 SGHVS, CDR2 FNYEAQ. The CDR3 protein is CASSLEPGGSYEQYF. DNA of the CDR3: TGTGCCAGCAGCTTAGAACCCGGGGGCTCCTACGAGCAGTACTTC.

The V call is TRBV11-1, the J call TRBJ2-5; possibly TRBD2 for D (6 bases). The CDR3 sequence is 14 residues long. V lost 6 bases, J lost 4 bases, and 15 bases lay in between. The germline V gene has CDR1 SGHAT and CDR2 FQDESV (reference sequence). CDR3 DNA: TGTGCCAGCAGACGGGAGCCATTGGGAGAGACCCAGTACTTC. This codes for CASRREPLGETQYF.

With respect to this clone: A junction boundary mismatches the germline segment, possibly from a read error. This chain joins TRBV7-7 and TRBJ2-7; TRBD1 aligns across 7 bases. CDR1 is SSHAT, CDR2 FNYEAQ, per germline (reference sequence). The CDR3 is made up of 15 amino acids. CDR3 residues: CASSPGTVSPYEQYF. The CDR3 DNA follows: TGTGCTAGCAGCCCAGGGACAGTTAGCCCCTACGAGCAGTACTTC.

The gene calls are TRBV27 and TRBJ2-7; D is perhaps TRBD2 (7 bases). Germline V CDR1 and CDR2: MNHEY, SMNVEV (reference sequence). V was cut by 6 bases and J by 5 bases, with 17 bases left in between. The CDR3 loop spans 14 amino acids. The CDR3 bases are TGTGCCAGCAGCTCGGGGGGCTACCCCCACGAGCAGTACTTC. Encoded protein: CASSSGGYPHEQYF.

The chain is built from TRBV19 and TRBJ1-5, with TRBD1 matching 9 bases. The CDR3 extends over 17 amino acids. With V trimmed by 7 bases and J by 7 bases, 17 bases remained unmatched. CDR1 and CDR2 (germline): LNHDA, SQIVND (reference sequence). CDR3 nucleotide sequence: TGTGCCAGTACCGATCCCGGGTCGACAGGGGGTACGCAGCCCCAGCATTTT. Translation gives CASTDPGSTGGTQPQHF.

This sequence joins TRBV25-1 and TRBJ1-2, with 8 bases that match TRBD1. With V trimmed by 4 bases and J by 4 bases, 8 bases remained unmatched. CDR3 size: 15 residues. CDR1 is MGHDK and CDR2 is SYGVNS in the germline V gene. The chain's CDR3 is CASSASNRGTYGYTF. CDR3 bases: TGTGCCAGCAGTGCGAGTAACAGGGGGACCTATGGCTACACCTTC.

This sequence joins TRBV19 and TRBJ2-7, with 12 bases matching TRBD2. Germline-derived CDR1 and CDR2 are LNHDA and SQIVND (reference sequence). The CDR3 is 16 amino acids. Trimming removed 5 bases from V and 2 bases from J; junction bases left unmatched: 7. DNA for the CDR3: TGTGCCAGTAGTCTCAGGACTAGCGGGGAGCCCTACGAGCAGTACTTC. Translated: CASSLRTSGEPYEQYF.

The CDR3: CASSSDSLQADTQYF. The CDR3, as DNA: TGTGCCAGCAGCTCGGACAGCCTCCAGGCCGATACGCAGTATTTT. The chain recombines TRBV13 with TRBJ2-3; perhaps TRBD1 as D (6 bases). The CDR3 contains 15 residues. Germline values: CDR1 PRHDT, CDR2 FYEKMQ (reference sequence). The V and J ends lost 4 bases and 6 bases respectively, with 17 bases between them.

The chain employs TRBV5-4 and TRBJ2-1, with no clear D. CDR1 SGHNT and CDR2 YYREEE come from the germline V gene (reference sequence). The CDR3 is made up of 12 amino acids. Trimming pared 0 bases from V and 5 bases from J, leaving 3 bases between. The chain's CDR3 is CASSLDNNEQFF. The CDR3 bases are TGTGCCAGCAGCTTGGATAACAATGAGCAGTTCTTC.